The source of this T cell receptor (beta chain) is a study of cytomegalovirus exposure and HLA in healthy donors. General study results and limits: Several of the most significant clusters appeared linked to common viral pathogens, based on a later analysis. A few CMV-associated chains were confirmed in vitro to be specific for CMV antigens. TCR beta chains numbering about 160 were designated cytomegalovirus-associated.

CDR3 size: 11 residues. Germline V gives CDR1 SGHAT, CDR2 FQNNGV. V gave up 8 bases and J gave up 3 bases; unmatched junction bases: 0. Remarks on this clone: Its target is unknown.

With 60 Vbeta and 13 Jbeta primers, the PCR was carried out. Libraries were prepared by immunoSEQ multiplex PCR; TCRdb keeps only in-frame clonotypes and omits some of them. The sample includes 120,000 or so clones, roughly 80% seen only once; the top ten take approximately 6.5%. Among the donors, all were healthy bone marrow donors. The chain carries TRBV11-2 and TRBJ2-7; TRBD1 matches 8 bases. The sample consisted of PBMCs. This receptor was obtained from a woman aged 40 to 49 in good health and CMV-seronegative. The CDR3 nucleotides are TGTGCCAGCGGGACAGGCTACGAGCAGTACTTC. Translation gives CASGTGYEQYF.